A single sample is the source of the 30 T cell receptor beta chains below, sequenced in a study of blood T cell repertoires in COVID-19. Profiled with immunoSEQ multiplex PCR; TCRdb holds only in-frame clones, not every one. The table includes around 370,000 clones, approximately 91% detected once. The sequenced sample was peripheral blood. The receptors were sampled from a woman in her 70s with COVID-19, enrolled during active disease.

V gene TRBV19 combines with J gene TRBJ2-1; 7 nucleotides line up with TRBD1. V dropped 6 bases and J dropped 7; count of bases not matched to a gene: 18. The V gene's germline CDR1 is LNHDA and CDR2 SQIVND (reference sequence). The CDR3 has 17 amino acids. CDR3 region: CASSNPYRDSDGNEQFF. Written as DNA, the CDR3 is TGTGCCAGTAGCAATCCCTACCGGGACAGTGACGGGAATGAGCAGTTCTTC.

This chain links TRBV28 with TRBJ2-1; 9 bases are a match to TRBD2. The CDR3 spans 17 residues. Trimming removed 4 bases from V and 10 bases from J; junction bases left unmatched: 17. CDR1 and CDR2 (germline): MDHEN, SYDVKM. Here the CDR3 DNA reads TGTGCCAGCAGTTCCCCAAGCGGAGCGGGGGGCCAAACCGAGCAGTTCTTC. Translation: CASSSPSGAGGQTEQFF.

To note about this clone: Other DNA sequences from this sample encode an identical CDR3 as well. The V and J genes are TRBV27 and TRBJ1-3; D is uncertain. Deletions cut 5 bases from V and 0 bases from J, with 5 bases between. The V gene's germline CDR1 is MNHEY and CDR2 SMNVEV (reference sequence). The CDR3 contains 13 residues. CDR3 protein: CASSPNSGNTIYF. The CDR3 region has the DNA TGTGCCAGCAGTCCAAACTCTGGAAACACCATATATTTT.

The chain employs TRBV5-1 and TRBJ1-4; D is unresolved. This CDR3 has 15 amino acids. Trimming removed 4 bases from V and 7 bases from J, with 17 bases in between. Germline loops: CDR1 SGHRS, CDR2 YFSETQ. CDR3 in amino acids: CASSPSDTQGEKLFF. The CDR3 DNA reads as TGCGCCAGCAGCCCGAGTGACACTCAAGGTGAAAAACTGTTTTTT. Full variable domain (missing parts from reference TRBV5-1 and TRBJ1-4): KAGVTQTPRYLIKTRGQQVTLSCSPISGHRSVSWYQQTPGQGLQFLFEYFSETQRNKGNFPGRFSGRQFSNSRSEMNVSTLELGDSALYLCASSPSDTQGEKLFFGSGTQLSVL.

The rearrangement links TRBV28 to TRBJ2-7, with 11 bases fitting TRBD1. The junction had 7 bases not matched to a gene; V was cut back by 6 bases and J by 3 bases. Germline CDR1 is MDHEN and CDR2 is SYDVKM. The CDR3 extends over 15 amino acids. The CDR3 sequence: CASRRTGGGFYEQYF. As DNA, the CDR3 is TGTGCCAGCAGAAGGACAGGGGGCGGTTTCTACGAGCAGTACTTC.

The chain joins TRBV6-2 or TRBV6-3 to TRBJ1-5; D unclear. Deletions cut 6 bases from V and 3 bases from J, with 12 bases between. Germline V gene data show CDR1 as MNHEY and CDR2 as SVGEGT. This CDR3 contains 14 residues. DNA of the CDR3: TGTGCCAGCAGCCCCTGGGCCCCCAATCAGCCCCAGCATTTT. This sequence encodes CASSPWAPNQPQHF.

The rearrangement links TRBV5-6 to TRBJ2-7; TRBD1 matches 10 bases. The CDR3 loop spans 15 amino acids. The V segment lost 0 bases and the J segment 6 bases; nucleotides outside the gene matches: 6. Germline CDR1 and CDR2: SGHDT and YYEEEE. The CDR3: CASSLGTGGRSEQYF. The CDR3 nucleotides read TGTGCCAGCAGCTTGGGGACAGGGGGTCGGAGCGAGCAGTACTTC. The complete variable domain, with remaining parts taken from reference TRBV5-6 and TRBJ2-7, reads DAGVTQSPTHLIKTRGQQVTLRCSPKSGHDTVSWYQQALGQGPQFIFQYYEEEERQRGNFPDRFSGHQFPNYSSELNVNALLLGDSALYLCASSLGTGGRSEQYFGPGTRLTVT.

This clone was seen just once. The CDR3 bases are TGTGCCAGCAGTCCCGGACTAGTATACATTCAGTACTTC. Its translation: CASSPGLVYIQYF. The genes are TRBV6-2 or TRBV6-3 and TRBJ2-4; TRBD2 agrees at 7 bases. CDR3 length equals 13 residues. From germline, CDR1 is MNHEY and CDR2 SVGEGT. Trimming at V came to 5 bases and at J to 8 bases, leaving 6 bases not matched to a gene.

For this clone: In the same sample, other DNA sequences code for this CDR3. J is TRBJ2-7 and V is TRBV7-9, with 7 positions matching TRBD1. Losses at the gene ends were 5 bases for V and 3 bases for J; bases not matched to a gene: 4. Per germline, CDR1 SEHNR and CDR2 FQNEAQ (reference sequence). This CDR3 has 13 amino acids. CDR3 sequence: CASSRRDSYEQYF. CDR3 in DNA: TGTGCCAGCAGCCGTCGGGACAGCTACGAGCAGTACTTC.

The V call is TRBV12-5, the J call TRBJ2-7; TRBD1 aligns across 8 bases. CDR1 and CDR2 from the germline V gene are LGHNT and FRNRAP. The CDR3 has 15 amino acids. Trimming removed 2 bases from V and 6 bases from J; junction bases left unmatched: 9. CDR3 loop: CASGLPGTGRAEQYF. The DNA for the CDR3 is TGTGCTAGTGGTTTGCCTGGGACAGGAAGGGCCGAGCAGTACTTC. Full variable domain (outside the CDR3, taken from reference TRBV12-5 and TRBJ2-7): DARVTQTPRHKVTEMGQEVTMRCQPILGHNTVFWYRQTMMQGLELLAYFRNRAPLDDSGMPKDRFSAEMPDATLATLKIQPSEPRDSAVYFCASGLPGTGRAEQYFGPGTRLTVT.

The chain recombines TRBV12-3 or TRBV12-4 with TRBJ2-7; D is undetermined. V lost 4 bases to trimming and J lost 2 bases, with 3 bases between them. The CDR3 contains 11 residues. The CDR3 coding sequence is TGTGCCAGCAGTTCCGCCTACGAGCAGTACTTC. This sequence encodes CASSSAYEQYF.

V is TRBV2 and J is TRBJ1-6; 10 positions match TRBD1. This CDR3 region has 14 residues. Trimming cost V 6 bases and J 7 bases; bases outside gene matches: 3. Germline CDR1 and CDR2: SNHLY and FYNNEI. CDR3 loop: CASSWDRGNSPLHF. The CDR3 bases are TGTGCCAGCAGCTGGGACAGGGGCAATTCACCCCTCCACTTT.

The chain employs TRBV9 and TRBJ1-4; no clear D. Trimming cost V 3 bases and J 6 bases, with 9 bases left between them. CDR1 and CDR2 (germline): SGDLS, YYNGEE. The CDR3 has 13 amino acids. In DNA form, the CDR3 reads TGTGCCAGCAGCGGTCGGTTGGATGAAAAACTGTTTTTT. It yields the protein CASSGRLDEKLFF. Filled out from reference TRBV9 and TRBJ1-4, the complete variable domain reads DSGVTQTPKHLITATGQRVTLRCSPRSGDLSVYWYQQSLDQGLQFLIQYYNGEERAKGNILERFSAQQFPDLHSELNLSSLELGDSALYFCASSGRLDEKLFFGSGTQLSVL.

This chain links TRBV27 with TRBJ1-2, with D maybe TRBD1 (5 bases). Germline-derived CDR1 and CDR2 are MNHEY and SMNVEV (reference sequence). The CDR3 contains 14 residues. The V and J ends lost 3 bases and 9 bases respectively, with 17 bases between them. CDR3 in DNA: TGTGCCAGCAGTTTCGGGGGAGGTGCCCTGAGCTACACCTTC. Translating it yields CASSFGGGALSYTF.

The chain carries TRBV10-3 and TRBJ1-1; D might be TRBD1 (6 bases). Trimming left V 7 bases short and J 0 bases short, with 9 bases between. Germline CDR1 ENHRY, CDR2 SYGVKD. This CDR3 is built from 13 residues. CDR3 region: CAITDRLNTEAFF. For the CDR3, the DNA is TGTGCCATCACAGACAGGCTGAACACTGAAGCTTTCTTT.

The chain couples TRBV2 to TRBJ1-6; the D gene is possibly TRBD1 (6 bases). The CDR3 runs to 15 residues. CDR1 is SNHLY, CDR2 FYNNEI, per germline. Trimming removed 5 bases at V and 8 bases at J, with 16 bases between. CDR3 nucleotide sequence: TGTGCCAGCAGTTTCCAGGGGTTCAGGGATTCACCCCTCCACTTT. It encodes CASSFQGFRDSPLHF.

V gene TRBV11-2 combines with J gene TRBJ1-2; TRBD1 agrees at 7 bases. V was pared by 7 bases and J by 4 bases, with 6 bases of the junction left unmatched. CDR3 length equals 13 residues. Germline CDR1 and CDR2: SGHAT and FQNNGV. As DNA, the CDR3 is TGTGCCAGCACCCCCGGACAGGTCTATGGCTACACCTTC. Translated: CASTPGQVYGYTF.

The chain uses TRBV24-1 and TRBJ2-5; D unclear. The CDR3 has 13 amino acids. Germline CDR1 reads KGHDR; CDR2 reads SFDVKD. Deletions cut 3 bases from V and 1 base from J, with 5 bases between. CDR3 sequence (DNA): TGTGCCACCAGTGATCCCCTCCAAGAGACCCAGTACTTC. It is translated as CATSDPLQETQYF.

This clone was observed once. The V gene is TRBV7-2, the J gene TRBJ1-3, with unresolved D. CDR1 is SGHTA, CDR2 FQGNSA, per germline. This CDR3 has 15 residues. Trimming pared 1 base from V and 0 bases from J, leaving 7 bases between. The CDR3 bases are TGTGCCAGCAGCTTAGGCGGGAACTCTGGAAACACCATATATTTT. It encodes CASSLGGNSGNTIYF.

The CDR3 coding sequence is TGTGCCACCAGTGACCCCGGGACTAGCGGGGAGGAAGAGACCCAGTACTTC. Translation gives CATSDPGTSGEEETQYF. This chain links TRBV24-1 with TRBJ2-5; 13 bases fit TRBD2. V lost 4 bases to trimming and J lost 3 bases; unmatched junction nucleotides: 7. The CDR3 spans 17 residues. CDR1 and CDR2 from the germline V gene are KGHDR and SFDVKD.

This clone has only a few counts. The CDR3 nucleotides are TGTGCCAGCTCTCTCTCCTCGGACAGGGCCTCAAAGCCCCAGCATTTT. This encodes CASSLSSDRASKPQHF. V usage is TRBV18 and J usage is TRBJ1-5, with 8 bases matching TRBD1. The CDR3 has 16 residues. Germline V gene lookup returns CDR1 KGHSH and CDR2 LQKENI. The trim removed 6 bases at V and 8 bases at J, leaving 15 bases unmatched.

The V and J genes are TRBV7-7 and TRBJ1-1; 9 positions agree with TRBD1. V shed 5 bases, J shed 4 bases, and the junction held 5 bases outside the gene matches. This CDR3 spans 14 amino acids. Germline V CDR1 and CDR2: SSHAT, FNYEAQ (reference sequence). The CDR3 nucleotides read TGTGCCAGCAGCCGGGACAGGGAGAGCACTGAAGCTTTCTTT. Amino acid sequence: CASSRDRESTEAFF.

The chain employs TRBV7-9 and TRBJ1-3, with TRBD1 as a possible D gene (6 bases). The V gene lost 0 bases and the J gene lost 1 base, with 16 bases spanning the gap. Germline loops: CDR1 SEHNR, CDR2 FQNEAQ (reference sequence). This CDR3 contains 18 residues. The DNA for the CDR3 is TGTGCCAGCAGCTTAGCCTTACTACAGGGTGGTTCTGGAAACACCATATATTTT. Its translation: CASSLALLQGGSGNTIYF.

This clone was recorded only once. V gene TRBV27 combines with J gene TRBJ1-6; 8 positions agree with TRBD1. CDR1 MNHEY and CDR2 SMNVEV come from the germline V gene (reference sequence). The CDR3 contains 14 residues. V gave up 5 bases and J gave up 10 bases; unmatched junction bases: 7. The CDR3 is CASSRPGQGSPLHF. In DNA, the CDR3 is TGTGCCAGCAGTCGCCCAGGACAGGGCTCACCCCTCCACTTT.

V and J are TRBV6-5 and TRBJ1-1; 7 bases map to TRBD1. Trimming removed 10 bases from V and 1 base from J; junction bases left unmatched: 3. The CDR3 is made up of 12 amino acids. CDR1 and CDR2 from the germline V gene are MNHEY and SVGAGI. The CDR3 nucleotides read TGTGCCATTAGGGACAGGAACACTGAAGCTTTCTTT. Protein sequence: CAIRDRNTEAFF.

The gene calls are TRBV5-1 and TRBJ2-2, with D maybe TRBD2 (6 bases). Germline values: CDR1 SGHRS, CDR2 YFSETQ. Trimming stripped 0 bases from V and 0 bases from J, with 6 bases between. CDR3 size: 15 residues. DNA for the CDR3: TGCGCCAGCAGCTTGGGGACTACGAACACCGGGGAGCTGTTTTTT. Translation: CASSLGTTNTGELFF.

This chain joins TRBV7-8 and TRBJ1-4, with D maybe TRBD1 (5 bases). V was cut by 3 bases and J by 8 bases, with 13 bases left in between. The CDR3 length is 14 residues. Germline V gene sequence: CDR1 SGHVS, CDR2 FQNEAQ. The CDR3 loop reads CASSLGPLREKLFF. The CDR3 DNA reads as TGTGCCAGCAGCTTGGGGCCGTTAAGGGAAAAACTGTTTTTT.

The rearrangement joins TRBV6-1 to TRBJ1-1; D not certain. Germline values: CDR1 MNHNS, CDR2 SASEGT. CDR3 length: 12 residues. Trimming removed 7 bases at V and 1 base at J, with 7 bases between. The CDR3 nucleotides read TGTGCCAGCAAAACGGGGAACACTGAAGCTTTCTTT. Its protein product is CASKTGNTEAFF.

This sequence joins TRBV19 and TRBJ1-5, with TRBD1 matching 7 bases. Germline CDR1 and CDR2: LNHDA and SQIVND (reference sequence). V was pared by 5 bases and J by 6 bases, with 10 bases of the junction left unmatched. This CDR3 comprises 15 residues. The CDR3 is CASSPTGTVGQPQHF. The CDR3 DNA is TGTGCCAGTAGTCCGACAGGGACAGTAGGTCAGCCCCAGCATTTT.

The chain has TRBV30 and TRBJ1-1; TRBD1 is a possible D gene (6 bases). Trimming left V 0 bases short and J 10 bases short, with 15 bases between. Germline assignment: CDR1 GTSNPN and CDR2 SVGIG (reference sequence). The CDR3 covers 13 residues. The CDR3 DNA reads TGTGCCTGGAGTGTACGGCGGGGGGCAGCAGCTTTCTTT. Translating gives CAWSVRRGAAAFF.